The sequence of this T cell receptor beta chain was determined in a study of cytomegalovirus exposure and HLA in healthy donors. Study-wide points: DRB1 showed the most TCR associations and HLA-C the fewest in a later analysis, as rates varied by HLA locus. Across all donors, roughly uniform sequencing depth was an assumption of the presence/absence analyses.

PCR was performed using 60 Vbeta and 13 Jbeta primers. The repertoire was sequenced with immunoSEQ multiplex PCR; TCRdb's copy has only in-frame clones and lacks some. The top ten hold under 5% of the sample, which has over 150,000 clones, approximately 80% seen once. These donors, healthy bone marrow donors, were studied. The CDR3 loop spans 14 amino acids. Looked up from germline, CDR1 is MNHEY and CDR2 is SMNVEV (reference sequence). Trimming removed 6 bases from V and 1 base from J, with 12 bases in between. As for this clone: Its antigen is as yet unknown.

Source material: PBMCs. This TCR was sampled from a man aged 18-30 years in good health and CMV-seronegative. The chain couples TRBV27 to TRBJ1-1, with a weak D call TRBD1 (5 bases). The DNA for the CDR3 is TGTGCCAGCAGAGAACAGACAGCGAACACTGAAGCTTTCTTT. It yields the protein CASREQTANTEAFF.